This passage covers 4 T cell receptor beta chains from one sample sequenced in a study of blood T cell repertoires in COVID-19. The assay was immunoSEQ multiplex PCR, and TCRdb's table has in-frame clones only and misses some. The table lists 68,000 or so clones, roughly 88% of them singletons. The specimen was peripheral blood. These receptors were obtained from a man between 25 and 39 years old with acute or convalescent COVID-19.

The table lists this clone with a few counts. CDR3 sequence (DNA): TGTGCCAGCACAGGAGCGGGAGATGCCGGGGAGCTGTTTTTT. It specifies CASTGAGDAGELFF. The rearrangement links TRBV25-1 to TRBJ2-2; 8 bases align to TRBD2. The CDR3 totals 14 residues. V lost 7 bases to trimming and J lost 6 bases; unmatched junction nucleotides: 7. Germline V gene data show CDR1 as MGHDK and CDR2 as SYGVNS.

J is TRBJ1-1 and V is TRBV7-2; D is ambiguous. V was pared by 1 base and J by 5 bases, with 11 bases between. The CDR3 length is 14 residues. Looked up from germline, CDR1 is SGHTA and CDR2 is FQGNSA. The CDR3 loop reads CASSLVQRGTEAFF. CDR3 nucleotide sequence: TGTGCCAGCAGCTTAGTTCAGCGGGGAACTGAAGCTTTCTTT.

The chain carries TRBV27 and TRBJ1-2; no clear D. Between the trimmed V and J ends, which lost 6 bases and 8 bases, there was a span of 22 bases. The CDR3 sequence is 15 residues long. Germline values: CDR1 MNHEY, CDR2 SMNVEV (reference sequence). For the CDR3, the DNA is TGTGCCAGCAGCCCCGCCCTAACTAGCCCCATAGGCTACACCTTC. Translating gives CASSPALTSPIGYTF.

The chain combines TRBV28 with TRBJ1-1; 10 positions match TRBD1. CDR1 is MDHEN and CDR2 is SYDVKM in the germline V gene. The CDR3 sequence is 13 residues long. Trimming removed 5 bases from V and 6 bases from J; junction bases left unmatched: 3. CDR3 bases: TGTGCCAGCAGTCGGGACAGGGGAGCTGAAGCTTTCTTT. Translating it yields CASSRDRGAEAFF.